These T cell receptor beta chains were read from a single sample in a study of blood T cell repertoires in COVID-19. The protocol was immunoSEQ multiplex PCR, while the TCRdb copy is restricted to in-frame clones and leaves out a portion. The sample includes more than 60,000 clones, 65% to 90% of them seen just once. Material: peripheral blood. The origin of the receptors is a human donor in a cohort sampled during active COVID-19. CDR3s include the opening cysteine and the closing phenylalanine or tryptophan. Fields, in order: D gene, J gene, clone size, V gene, CDR3 protein, CDR3 DNA. A D gene is named only where the DNA matches it firmly. Part of the rows lack a size; the others show once, few, many or a class for expanded clones.

d_gene: -; j_gene: TRBJ1-3; abundance: -; v_gene: TRBV11-3; CDR3aa: CASSSDGTPGNTIYF; CDR3nt: TGTGCCAGCAGCTCCGACGGGACTCCAGGAAACACCATATATTTT
d_gene: -; j_gene: TRBJ2-7; abundance: -; v_gene: TRBV13; CDR3aa: CASSLGNREQYF; CDR3nt: TGTGCCAGCAGCTTGGGCAACCGCGAGCAGTACTTC
d_gene: -; j_gene: TRBJ2-7; abundance: -; v_gene: TRBV28; CDR3aa: CASSLTGYEQYF; CDR3nt: TGTGCCAGCAGTTTGACAGGCTACGAGCAGTACTTC
d_gene: -; j_gene: TRBJ1-4; abundance: -; v_gene: TRBV9; CDR3aa: CASSVGSQTYEKLFF; CDR3nt: TGTGCCAGCAGCGTAGGTTCTCAAACTTATGAAAAACTGTTTTTT
d_gene: TRBD1; j_gene: TRBJ2-6; abundance: -; v_gene: TRBV6-2/TRBV6-3; CDR3aa: CASSYPLGQGAVGANVLTF; CDR3nt: TGTGCCAGCAGTTACCCCCTGGGACAGGGGGCTGTGGGGGCCAACGTCCTGACTTTC
d_gene: TRBD1; j_gene: TRBJ1-3; abundance: -; v_gene: TRBV4-1; CDR3aa: CASSQQTGVGNTIYF; CDR3nt: TGCGCCAGCAGCCAGCAGACAGGGGTCGGAAACACCATATATTTT
d_gene: TRBD1; j_gene: TRBJ2-7; abundance: -; v_gene: TRBV28; CDR3aa: CASSPGTGIPYEQYF; CDR3nt: TGTGCCAGCAGCCCCGGGACAGGGATACCCTACGAGCAGTACTTC
d_gene: -; j_gene: TRBJ2-7; abundance: -; v_gene: TRBV11-3; CDR3aa: CASSPAGGEQYF; CDR3nt: TGTGCCAGCAGCCCCGCAGGTGGCGAGCAGTACTTC
d_gene: TRBD1; j_gene: TRBJ1-5; abundance: -; v_gene: TRBV30; CDR3aa: CAWNRGWGQPQHF; CDR3nt: TGTGCCTGGAACAGGGGATGGGGTCAGCCCCAGCATTTT
d_gene: TRBD2; j_gene: TRBJ2-1; abundance: -; v_gene: TRBV10-3; CDR3aa: CAIRGTSDYNEQFF; CDR3nt: TGTGCCATCAGAGGGACTAGCGACTACAATGAGCAGTTCTTC
d_gene: -; j_gene: TRBJ1-1; abundance: -; v_gene: TRBV3-1/TRBV3-2; CDR3aa: CASSPAGARTEAFF; CDR3nt: TGTGCCAGCAGCCCAGCGGGGGCGCGCACTGAAGCTTTCTTT
d_gene: TRBD1; j_gene: TRBJ1-5; abundance: few; v_gene: TRBV5-1; CDR3aa: CASSLGQGSQPQHF; CDR3nt: TGCGCCAGCAGCCTCGGACAGGGTTCGCAGCCCCAGCATTTT
d_gene: TRBD1; j_gene: TRBJ1-1; abundance: -; v_gene: TRBV18; CDR3aa: CASSPPNRGDTEAFF; CDR3nt: TGTGCCAGCTCACCACCAAACAGGGGAGACACTGAAGCTTTCTTT
d_gene: -; j_gene: TRBJ1-4; abundance: -; v_gene: TRBV7-2; CDR3aa: CASSLQVLNEKLFF; CDR3nt: TGTGCCAGCAGCCTACAGGTCCTTAATGAAAAACTGTTTTTT
d_gene: TRBD1; j_gene: TRBJ1-2; abundance: -; v_gene: TRBV11-2; CDR3aa: CASSPGTGTNYGYTF; CDR3nt: TGTGCCAGCAGCCCCGGGACAGGGACTAACTATGGCTACACCTTC
d_gene: -; j_gene: TRBJ1-2; abundance: -; v_gene: TRBV10-3; CDR3aa: CAISESRQGRGNYGYTF; CDR3nt: TGTGCCATCAGTGAGTCGCGGCAGGGTCGTGGAAACTATGGCTACACCTTC
d_gene: -; j_gene: TRBJ1-2; abundance: -; v_gene: TRBV5-4; CDR3aa: CASSLEAQGYYGYTF; CDR3nt: TGTGCCAGCAGCTTGGAGGCACAGGGATACTATGGCTACACCTTC
d_gene: TRBD2; j_gene: TRBJ2-2; abundance: -; v_gene: TRBV6-6; CDR3aa: CASSLGRGAGTGELFF; CDR3nt: TGTGCCAGCTCCCTCGGGAGGGGGGCGGGCACCGGGGAGCTGTTTTTT
d_gene: TRBD1; j_gene: TRBJ2-7; abundance: -; v_gene: TRBV5-4; CDR3aa: CASSLESGTGYEQYF; CDR3nt: TGTGCCAGCAGCTTGGAATCCGGGACAGGGTACGAGCAGTACTTC
d_gene: -; j_gene: TRBJ1-6; abundance: -; v_gene: TRBV6-5; CDR3aa: CASSSSTGIGSPLHF; CDR3nt: TGTGCCAGCAGTTCCTCAACAGGGATCGGTTCACCCCTCCACTTT
d_gene: -; j_gene: TRBJ2-3; abundance: -; v_gene: TRBV12-3/TRBV12-4; CDR3aa: CASSLQEDTQYF; CDR3nt: TGTGCCAGCAGTTTACAGGAAGATACGCAGTATTTT
d_gene: -; j_gene: TRBJ2-7; abundance: few; v_gene: TRBV6-5; CDR3aa: CATQTDLYEQYF; CDR3nt: TGTGCCACCCAGACAGACCTTTACGAGCAGTACTTC
d_gene: TRBD1; j_gene: TRBJ1-4; abundance: -; v_gene: TRBV6-6; CDR3aa: CASSQRQGSEKLFF; CDR3nt: TGTGCCAGCAGCCAACGACAGGGAAGTGAAAAACTGTTTTTT
d_gene: TRBD1; j_gene: TRBJ1-5; abundance: -; v_gene: TRBV6-6; CDR3aa: CATSTGVIQPQHF; CDR3nt: TGTGCCACCTCCACAGGGGTCATTCAGCCCCAGCATTTT
d_gene: TRBD1; j_gene: TRBJ1-3; abundance: -; v_gene: TRBV19; CDR3aa: CASSITGGANTIYF; CDR3nt: TGTGCCAGTAGTATAACAGGGGGGGCAAACACCATATATTTT
d_gene: -; j_gene: TRBJ1-1; abundance: -; v_gene: TRBV18; CDR3aa: CASSTQGDTEAFF; CDR3nt: TGTGCCAGCTCAACACAGGGAGACACTGAAGCTTTCTTT
d_gene: -; j_gene: TRBJ1-4; abundance: -; v_gene: TRBV19; CDR3aa: CASSRGGEKLFF; CDR3nt: TGTGCCAGTAGTAGGGGAGGTGAAAAACTGTTTTTT
d_gene: TRBD1; j_gene: TRBJ1-2; abundance: few; v_gene: TRBV7-2; CDR3aa: CASTSQGAQLGYTF; CDR3nt: TGTGCCAGCACATCACAGGGGGCGCAGCTTGGCTACACCTTC
d_gene: -; j_gene: TRBJ1-2; abundance: -; v_gene: TRBV12-3/TRBV12-4; CDR3aa: CASSQANYGYTF; CDR3nt: TGTGCCAGCAGTCAGGCTAACTATGGCTACACCTTC
d_gene: TRBD2; j_gene: TRBJ2-3; abundance: once; v_gene: TRBV4-2; CDR3aa: CASSQDGGGVASDTQYF; CDR3nt: TGTGCCAGCAGCCAAGATGGGGGGGGAGTCGCGTCAGATACGCAGTATTTT
d_gene: -; j_gene: TRBJ2-1; abundance: -; v_gene: TRBV4-3; CDR3aa: CASSQDPHNRRANEQFF; CDR3nt: TGCGCCAGCAGCCAAGATCCCCATAACCGGAGGGCCAATGAGCAGTTCTTC
d_gene: TRBD1; j_gene: TRBJ1-2; abundance: -; v_gene: TRBV6-1; CDR3aa: CASSEADRGYYGYTF; CDR3nt: TGTGCCAGCAGTGAAGCGGACAGGGGATACTATGGCTACACCTTC
d_gene: TRBD2; j_gene: TRBJ2-1; abundance: -; v_gene: TRBV7-8; CDR3aa: CASNQGGFEQFF; CDR3nt: TGTGCCAGCAACCAGGGAGGGTTTGAGCAGTTCTTC
d_gene: TRBD2; j_gene: TRBJ2-7; abundance: -; v_gene: TRBV5-6; CDR3aa: CASSPLGGGPYEQYF; CDR3nt: TGTGCCAGCAGCCCACTGGGCGGGGGGCCCTACGAGCAGTACTTC
d_gene: -; j_gene: TRBJ2-3; abundance: -; v_gene: TRBV5-1; CDR3aa: CASSLAGTPTDTQYF; CDR3nt: TGCGCCAGCAGCTTGGCGGGAACCCCCACAGATACGCAGTATTTT
d_gene: -; j_gene: TRBJ1-1; abundance: -; v_gene: TRBV6-5; CDR3aa: CASSYSGEEAFF; CDR3nt: TGTGCCAGCAGTTATTCGGGGGAAGAAGCTTTCTTT
d_gene: -; j_gene: TRBJ1-5; abundance: -; v_gene: TRBV2; CDR3aa: CASSDGAASNQPQHF; CDR3nt: TGTGCCAGCAGTGATGGGGCAGCTAGCAATCAGCCCCAGCATTTT
d_gene: TRBD1; j_gene: TRBJ1-1; abundance: -; v_gene: TRBV4-3; CDR3aa: CASKVGTANTEAFF; CDR3nt: TGCGCCAGCAAGGTGGGGACAGCGAACACTGAAGCTTTCTTT
d_gene: TRBD1; j_gene: TRBJ2-1; abundance: -; v_gene: TRBV2; CDR3aa: CASRGGLYNEQFF; CDR3nt: TGTGCCAGCAGAGGGGGCCTCTACAATGAGCAGTTCTTC
d_gene: -; j_gene: TRBJ2-3; abundance: -; v_gene: TRBV5-6; CDR3aa: CASSLEGPQADTQYF; CDR3nt: TGTGCCAGCAGCTTGGAGGGGCCGCAGGCAGATACGCAGTATTTT
d_gene: -; j_gene: TRBJ2-3; abundance: -; v_gene: TRBV27; CDR3aa: CASSLPPPGGADTQYF; CDR3nt: TGTGCCAGCAGTCTACCCCCCCCGGGGGGCGCTGATACGCAGTATTTT
d_gene: TRBD1; j_gene: TRBJ2-7; abundance: -; v_gene: TRBV5-4; CDR3aa: CASSLRQGGSYEQYF; CDR3nt: TGTGCCAGCAGCTTACGACAGGGTGGGTCCTACGAGCAGTACTTC
d_gene: TRBD2; j_gene: TRBJ2-3; abundance: -; v_gene: TRBV29-1; CDR3aa: CSVDNPRGGRTDTQYF; CDR3nt: TGCAGCGTTGATAATCCGCGGGGGGGCCGTACAGATACGCAGTATTTT
d_gene: TRBD2; j_gene: TRBJ2-1; abundance: -; v_gene: TRBV4-3; CDR3aa: CASSQSGRGGPSYNEQFF; CDR3nt: TGCGCCAGCAGCCAAAGCGGGCGGGGGGGACCCTCCTACAATGAGCAGTTCTTC
d_gene: TRBD1; j_gene: TRBJ1-5; abundance: -; v_gene: TRBV19; CDR3aa: CASSIRDRGVGNQPQHF; CDR3nt: TGTGCCAGTAGTATTCGGGACAGGGGCGTCGGCAATCAGCCCCAGCATTTT
d_gene: -; j_gene: TRBJ2-1; abundance: -; v_gene: TRBV27; CDR3aa: CASSLPSHEQFF; CDR3nt: TGTGCCAGCAGTTTACCTAGCCATGAGCAGTTCTTC
d_gene: -; j_gene: TRBJ2-1; abundance: -; v_gene: TRBV18; CDR3aa: CASSPPTVNEQFF; CDR3nt: TGTGCCAGCTCACCACCGACAGTCAATGAGCAGTTCTTC
d_gene: TRBD2; j_gene: TRBJ2-1; abundance: few; v_gene: TRBV7-8; CDR3aa: CASSLGIAGRSYNEQFF; CDR3nt: TGTGCCAGCAGCTTAGGGATAGCGGGGCGCTCCTACAATGAGCAGTTCTTC
d_gene: TRBD2; j_gene: TRBJ2-5; abundance: -; v_gene: TRBV5-4; CDR3aa: CASSLVRGGLQETQYF; CDR3nt: TGTGCCAGCAGCTTGGTGCGGGGGGGGCTCCAAGAGACCCAGTACTTC
d_gene: -; j_gene: TRBJ2-6; abundance: -; v_gene: TRBV2; CDR3aa: CASSGRGSGANVLTF; CDR3nt: TGTGCCAGCAGTGGACGGGGCTCTGGGGCCAACGTCCTGACTTTC
d_gene: -; j_gene: TRBJ2-7; abundance: -; v_gene: TRBV11-2; CDR3aa: CASSLWAVGNGDQYEQYF; CDR3nt: TGTGCCAGCAGCTTATGGGCAGTTGGGAACGGGGATCAGTACGAGCAGTACTTC
d_gene: -; j_gene: TRBJ2-1; abundance: once; v_gene: TRBV19; CDR3aa: CASRTSAVNEQFF; CDR3nt: TGTGCCAGTAGGACTTCAGCGGTGAATGAGCAGTTCTTC
d_gene: -; j_gene: TRBJ2-7; abundance: -; v_gene: TRBV15; CDR3aa: CATSRDSSGGPGYEQYF; CDR3nt: TGTGCCACCAGCAGAGATTCCAGTGGGGGCCCCGGCTACGAGCAGTACTTC
d_gene: -; j_gene: TRBJ2-2; abundance: -; v_gene: TRBV28; CDR3aa: CASRIASTGELFF; CDR3nt: TGTGCCAGCAGAATCGCGTCCACCGGGGAGCTGTTTTTT
d_gene: TRBD1; j_gene: TRBJ2-1; abundance: -; v_gene: TRBV27; CDR3aa: CASSSGQGYNEQFF; CDR3nt: TGTGCCAGCAGTTCCGGACAGGGATACAATGAGCAGTTCTTC
d_gene: -; j_gene: TRBJ2-7; abundance: -; v_gene: TRBV29-1; CDR3aa: CSGRVAYEQYF; CDR3nt: TGCAGCGGCAGGGTAGCCTACGAGCAGTACTTC
d_gene: TRBD1; j_gene: TRBJ2-7; abundance: -; v_gene: TRBV30; CDR3aa: CAWSGDRGRYEQYF; CDR3nt: TGTGCCTGGAGCGGAGACAGGGGGCGGTACGAGCAGTACTTC
d_gene: -; j_gene: TRBJ2-5; abundance: -; v_gene: TRBV5-4; CDR3aa: CASSLAGTLKRTQYF; CDR3nt: TGTGCCAGCAGCTTGGCCGGGACACTTAAGAGAACCCAGTACTTC
d_gene: -; j_gene: TRBJ2-7; abundance: -; v_gene: TRBV6-6; CDR3aa: CASSPSPPSEQYF; CDR3nt: TGTGCCAGCAGTCCGTCACCACCTAGCGAGCAGTACTTC